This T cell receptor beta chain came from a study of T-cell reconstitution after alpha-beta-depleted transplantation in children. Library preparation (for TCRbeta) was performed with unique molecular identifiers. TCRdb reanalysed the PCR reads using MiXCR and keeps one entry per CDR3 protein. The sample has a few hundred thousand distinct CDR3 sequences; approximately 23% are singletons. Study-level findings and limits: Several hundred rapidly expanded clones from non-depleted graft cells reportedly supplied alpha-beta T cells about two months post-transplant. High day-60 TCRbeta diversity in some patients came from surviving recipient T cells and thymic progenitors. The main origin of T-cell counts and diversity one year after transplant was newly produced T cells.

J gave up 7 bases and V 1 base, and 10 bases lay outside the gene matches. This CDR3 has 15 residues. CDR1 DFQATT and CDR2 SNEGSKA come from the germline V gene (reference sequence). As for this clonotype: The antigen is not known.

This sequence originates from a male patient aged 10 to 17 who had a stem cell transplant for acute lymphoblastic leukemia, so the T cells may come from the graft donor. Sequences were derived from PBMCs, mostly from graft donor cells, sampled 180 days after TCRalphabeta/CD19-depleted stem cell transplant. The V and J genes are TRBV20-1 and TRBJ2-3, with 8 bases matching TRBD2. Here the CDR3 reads CSARGGSGSRNTQYF. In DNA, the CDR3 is TGCAGTGCTAGAGGGGGGAGCGGGAGCCGAAATACGCAGTATTTT.